This TCR beta chain was sequenced for a study of T cells in Graves' hyperthyroidism and ophthalmopathy (dated by TCRdb to about 2019). Concerning the study at large: Peripheral blood was sampled at the time of initial diagnosis, prior to any treatment. A discovery cohort of around 100 patients, roughly 43 with Graves' ophthalmopathy and 55 to 60 with stable Graves' hyperthyroidism, was used to find distinguishing TCR V-J signatures. Prospective prediction of ophthalmopathy was tested in an independent validation cohort of fewer than 20 hyperthyroidism patients and some 17 patients who later progressed to ophthalmopathy. The approximately 100 discovery patients were randomly split 7:3 into training and test sets. Thyroid tissue and blood T-cell repertoires from several Graves' hyperthyroidism patients were also compared in the study. Once sampling was done, hyperthyroidism patients were given methimazole at a starting dose of 30 mg daily, whereas ophthalmopathy patients were given high-dose intravenous methylprednisolone. The paper reports TCR Vbeta CDR3 sequencing of roughly 140 peripheral blood samples: fewer than 50 ophthalmopathy, under 80 hyperthyroidism and around 17 progressor patients. The full study reports these points: Most expanded thyroid clonotypes (frequency above 0.001) were also detected in blood, suggesting blood repertoires may reflect thyroid immune responses. A 13 V-J signature model separated ophthalmopathy from stable hyperthyroidism, with about 90% sensitivity and roughly 81% specificity in cross-validation and 80%/75% in testing. Sample size was not statistically predetermined, and investigators were not blinded to group allocation. In validation, progression to ophthalmopathy was predicted by the model with 65% to 71% sensitivity and approximately 78% specificity, a median of approximately 6.5 months before onset.

The TCR beta CDR3 regions were amplified from the RNA transcripts. For the first round of RT-PCR on the TCR CDR3, the HTBI primer set was used together with the Qiagen OneStep RT-PCR kit. Libraries were constructed in a second round of multiplex PCR, after which size selection and purification were carried out. Paired-end sequencing of the libraries was performed with 100 bp reads on an Illumina HiSeq2000. Processing in the source paper ran as follows. Raw data were processed with SOAPnuke, discarding reads with adapters, uncalled bases, mean Phred below 15, or no exact constant-primer or identifier match. High-quality paired reads were merged using COPE v1.2.5, and each unique nucleotide sequence was defined as a clonotype. MiTCR v1.1 was used to align clonotypes to the IMGT TRBV, TRBD and TRBJ reference segments. The analysis included only V-J combinations with a frequency above 0.0001, which together covered roughly 99% of the repertoires. The TCS score was defined as F50 (clonal expansion) divided by E x V (chaos), with BLOSUM62-based TCRdist calculated between CDR3 peptides within each V-J. Welch's t-statistics and random forest reduced some 510 V-J features to 13, which were used in a naive Bayes classifier (R e1071). Thyroid-blood repertoire similarity was quantified with the Morisita-Horn index. TCRdb ran its own pipeline on the public reads, namely fastp trimming at Q25 and MiXCR clone calling, and kept in-frame beta chains. Duplicate CDR3 protein sequences are folded into a single record with the most common DNA and genes. TCRdb's processing, not the study's, gives the V and J calls here. This sample lists approximately 610,000 distinct CDR3 sequences; approximately 15% were detected once. The ten most abundant clones make up around 4.1% of the sample.

This clonotype was picked up many times. Its cognate antigen has yet to be identified. No base qualities exist here, and no much larger clone lies one base off it. Ophthalmopathy patients had moderately to severely active disease, Clinical Activity Score of at least 3, NOSPECS grade of at least 4, and duration under 3 months. Exclusion was applied to patients with uncontrolled infections, other autoimmune diseases, pregnancy or lactation. Diagnoses relied on clinical symptoms, serum thyroxine and TRAb, thyroid ultrasound and orbital computed tomography. PBMCs were isolated from approximately 10 ml of fresh peripheral blood by Ficoll-Paque density gradient centrifugation. Total RNA was extracted using Trizol reagent, and RNA quality was assessed on an Agilent 2100 Bioanalyzer. V is cut by 4 bases and J by 2 bases, and the space between the germline ends is 15 bases. From its cysteine to its phenylalanine, the CDR3 spans 15 amino acids. Just CDR3 DNA is preserved here, 45 bases in frame from base 1. Taken from the germline V gene, the CDR1 and CDR2 loops are MDHEN and SYDVKM.

The chain is encoded by TRBV28 joined to TRBJ2-7; 6 matching bases give a weak D call of TRBD2. Sequenced material: blood. The sequence came from a woman in her 40s with Graves' ophthalmopathy. The DNA sequence is as follows: TGTGCCAGCAGTTACCGATCGGAGGGCCCCTACGAGCAGTACTTC. Translation gives CASSYRSEGPYEQYF.